This T cell receptor (beta chain) was recovered during a study of cytomegalovirus exposure and HLA in healthy donors. Germline CDR1 and CDR2: KGHSH and LQKENI. CDR3 length: 15 amino acids. The V gene end was trimmed by 7 bases and the J gene end by 1 base; junction bases not matched to a gene: 8. Assay: immunoSEQ multiplex PCR; the TCRdb copy retains only in-frame clones and omits some. The profile shows about 200,000 clones, about 81% of them singletons. This sequence was found in a woman under 40 in good health and CMV-seronegative. The chain has TRBV18 and TRBJ2-3, with 7 bases aligning to TRBD1. The sample was PBMCs. Here the CDR3 reads CASYFWGTGTDTQYF. The CDR3 DNA follows: TGTGCCAGCTATTTTTGGGGGACAGGCACAGATACGCAGTATTTT.